These 15 T cell receptor beta chains were sequenced from one sample in a study of cytomegalovirus exposure and HLA in healthy donors. The study ran its PCR with 60 Vbeta and 13 Jbeta primers. The method was immunoSEQ multiplex PCR; TCRdb's version includes in-frame clones alone and lacks a portion of them. The data hold more than 85,000 clones, with 76% observed a single time. Sequencing was carried out using PBMCs. The receptors were gathered from a man younger than 40 in good health and CMV-seropositive.

The V call is TRBV28, the J call TRBJ1-4, with 7 positions matching TRBD1. The CDR3 consists of 18 residues. Unmatched junction bases numbered 16, after V lost 1 base and J lost 8 bases. Germline-derived CDR1 and CDR2 are MDHEN and SYDVKM. For the CDR3, the DNA is TGTGCCAGCAGTTTATCCCCGCGTACAGGGGCGGGGAAAGAAAAACTGTTTTTT. This gives the protein CASSLSPRTGAGKEKLFF.

The V gene is TRBV19, the J gene TRBJ2-1; 12 positions match TRBD2. Germline CDR1 reads LNHDA; CDR2 reads SQIVND (reference sequence). V dropped 3 bases and J dropped 4; count of bases not matched to a gene: 1. There are 15 residues in the CDR3. The CDR3 loop reads CASSMGTSGYNEQFF. The CDR3 DNA reads TGTGCCAGTAGTATGGGGACTAGCGGGTACAATGAGCAGTTCTTC.

The chain links TRBV7-8 to TRBJ2-1, with D possibly matching TRBD2 (7 bases). Germline CDR1 SGHVS, CDR2 FQNEAQ. V gave up 2 bases and J gave up 8 bases, with 13 bases separating them. The CDR3 is 14 amino acids. CDR3 residues: CASSLSGGAYEQFF. Here the CDR3 DNA reads TGTGCCAGCAGCTTAAGTGGGGGGGCCTATGAGCAGTTCTTC.

The sample holds a few counts of this clone. The J gene is TRBJ1-1, the V gene TRBV6-5; 7 bases are a match to TRBD1. After removal of 5 bases from V and 5 bases from J, the junction contained 5 bases not matched to a gene. This CDR3 comprises 13 residues. CDR1 is MNHEY, CDR2 SVGAGI, per germline. The CDR3 is CASSTQGRTEAFF. The CDR3 bases are TGTGCCAGCAGTACACAGGGGCGAACTGAAGCTTTCTTT.

This chain connects TRBV28 to TRBJ1-4; maybe TRBD1 (6 bases). This CDR3 comprises 14 residues. V was shortened by 6 bases and J by 2 bases, with 10 bases between the two germline ends. Germline CDR1 reads MDHEN; CDR2 reads SYDVKM. The CDR3 DNA reads as TGTGCCAGCAGCTCAGGGGCGACTAATGAAAAACTGTTTTTT. Protein product: CASSSGATNEKLFF.

The chain links TRBV6-5 to TRBJ1-1; D gene unclear. V lost 2 bases, J lost 5 bases, and 12 bases lay in between. The CDR3 runs to 14 residues. Germline V gives CDR1 MNHEY, CDR2 SVGAGI. The CDR3 region has the DNA TGTGCCAGCAGTTACGTGGGGTCGGGAACTGAAGCTTTCTTT. Encoded protein: CASSYVGSGTEAFF.

CDR3 DNA sequence: TGTGCCAGCAGCCCAACGACAGGGGCAGAGACCCAGTACTTC. The encoded protein is CASSPTTGAETQYF. The V gene is TRBV7-9, the J gene TRBJ2-5, with 8 bases matching TRBD1. This CDR3 has 14 residues. Unmatched junction bases numbered 6, after V lost 5 bases and J lost 4 bases. Germline V gene data show CDR1 as SEHNR and CDR2 as FQNEAQ (reference sequence).

The rearrangement uses TRBV28 and TRBJ2-5, with a possible D match to TRBD1 (5 bases). The closer fit of TRBJ2-7 to the DNA end suggests the J call may be wrong. The V gene's germline CDR1 is MDHEN and CDR2 SYDVKM. This CDR3 contains 14 residues. The CDR3 loop is CASSLYPGKYEQYF. The CDR3 DNA is TGTGCCAGCAGTTTATACCCAGGGAAATACGAGCAGTACTTC.

Here the CDR3 reads CASSALGRARNTEAFF. DNA for the CDR3: TGTGCCAGTAGTGCCCTGGGGAGAGCACGGAACACTGAAGCTTTCTTT. V usage is TRBV19 and J usage is TRBJ1-1, with unresolved D. The CDR3 consists of 16 residues. The germline V and J ends were trimmed by 5 bases and 1 base, with 17 bases remaining between them. Germline V gives CDR1 LNHDA, CDR2 SQIVND (reference sequence).

The chain has TRBV1 and TRBJ2-7; TRBD2, as called in the table, went unchecked against the DNA. TRBV1 is flagged as a pseudogene. CDR3 length: 16 residues. CDR3 in DNA: TGCACCAGCAGCCAAGATCCTAGCGGTACCCTTGGCGAGCAGTACTTC. Its translation is CTSSQDPSGTLGEQYF.

For this clone: The germline gene is not matched at one end of the junction; a read error may be the cause. The V and J genes are TRBV9 and TRBJ1-6; D ambiguous. This CDR3 is built from 14 residues. Per the germline V gene, CDR1 is SGDLS and CDR2 is YYNGEE. The CDR3 sequence is CATGPGEYNLPLHF. As DNA, the CDR3 is TGTGCCACCGGTCCGGGAGAATATAATTTACCCCTCCACTTT.

This chain connects TRBV14 to TRBJ1-1; D unresolved. The CDR3 contains 13 residues. Germline CDR1 SGHDN, CDR2 FVKESK. Trimming took 4 bases from V and 1 from J, leaving 7 bases between them. The CDR3 spells CASSLVENTEAFF. The CDR3 nucleotides are TGTGCCAGCAGCCTCGTAGAGAACACTGAAGCTTTCTTT. Combining the CDR3 with reference TRBV14 and TRBJ1-1 gives the whole variable domain EAGVTQFPSHSVIEKGQTVTLRCDPISGHDNLYWYRRVMGKEIKFLLHFVKESKQDESGMPNNRFLAERTGGTYSTLKVQPAELEDSGVYFCASSLVENTEAFFGQGTRLTVV.

The chain uses TRBV15 and TRBJ2-1; 8 positions match TRBD2. The ends lost 5 bases at V and 3 bases at J; junction bases unmatched: 6. From germline, CDR1 is LNHNV and CDR2 YYDKDF (reference sequence). The CDR3 is 15 amino acids. The CDR3 protein is CATSLAGGFYNEQFF. Written as DNA, the CDR3 is TGTGCCACCAGCCTCGCGGGGGGCTTCTACAATGAGCAGTTCTTC.

This clone was found once. The chain uses TRBV6-1 and TRBJ1-5; no clear D. The germline CDR1 and CDR2 sequences are MNHNS and SASEGT. The CDR3 length is 13 residues. Between the trimmed V and J ends, which lost 5 bases and 7 bases, there was a span of 12 bases. In nucleotides, the CDR3 is TGTGCCAGCAGTTATGGGCTTTACCAGCCCCAGCATTTT. Encoded protein: CASSYGLYQPQHF.

The J gene is TRBJ1-6, the V gene TRBV6-5; tentatively, D is TRBD1 (5 bases). V lost 7 bases to trimming and J lost 9 bases, with 16 bases between them. This CDR3 is built from 14 residues. Per germline, CDR1 MNHEY and CDR2 SVGAGI. The CDR3 sequence: CASTPQGSVSPLHF. CDR3 sequence (DNA): TGTGCCAGCACCCCGCAGGGTTCAGTTTCACCCCTCCACTTT.